Below, 16 T cell receptor beta chains from the same sample are listed, as sequenced in a study of graft-versus-host responses after intestinal transplantation. These receptors are not linked to any known antigen. The method was immunoSEQ multiplex PCR; TCRdb's version includes in-frame clones alone and lacks a portion of them. The table shows about 71,000 clones, with less than 95% occurring only once. The source material was unstimulated CD8+ T cells sorted from spleen or lymph node cells, sampled before intestinal transplant. The origin of the receptors is a human donor who received an intestinal transplant.

V and J are TRBV6-6 and TRBJ2-3; a weak D match, TRBD2 (5 bases). CDR3 length: 15 residues. V lost 1 base, J lost 0 bases, and 8 bases lay in between. Germline V gene lookup returns CDR1 MNHNY and CDR2 SVGAGI (reference sequence). The CDR3 DNA reads as TGTGCCAGCAGTTACTTAGCGCCTAGCACAGATACGCAGTATTTT. It specifies CASSYLAPSTDTQYF.

The chain couples TRBV4-1 to TRBJ1-2; unclear D gene. The germline V and J ends were trimmed by 1 base and 4 bases, with 7 bases remaining between them. Germline CDR1 MGHRA, CDR2 YSYEKL. This CDR3 has 13 residues. CDR3 DNA: TGCGCCAGCAGCCAAGGGGAGACCTATGGCTACACCTTC. Encoded protein: CASSQGETYGYTF.

This chain links TRBV7-3 with TRBJ1-1, with D possibly being TRBD1 (6 bases). The V and J ends lost 5 bases and 11 bases respectively, with 15 bases between them. Germline assignment: CDR1 SGHTA and CDR2 FQGTGA. The CDR3 spans 12 residues. The CDR3 sequence: CASSLTGGRAFF. CDR3 nucleotide sequence: TGTGCCAGCAGCCTGACTGGGGGCCGGGCTTTCTTT.

This chain joins TRBV9 and TRBJ1-4; 11 bases match TRBD1. Germline CDR1 and CDR2: SGDLS and YYNGEE. CDR3 size: 16 residues. Unmatched junction bases numbered 10, after V lost 2 bases and J lost 10 bases. The CDR3 DNA reads TGTGCCAGCAGCGTCGGGGGGACAGGGGGTGGTGGAAAACTGTTTTTT. It is translated as CASSVGGTGGGGKLFF.

CDR3: CASSDGRGASPDTQYF. The CDR3 nucleotides read TGTGCCAGCAGTGACGGGCGGGGAGCCTCCCCAGATACGCAGTATTTT. The chain has TRBV2 and TRBJ2-3; weak D call: TRBD2 (6 bases). Trimming cost V 3 bases and J 4 bases, with 17 bases left between them. CDR1 and CDR2 from the germline V gene are SNHLY and FYNNEI. This CDR3 region has 16 residues.

The genes are TRBV7-8 and TRBJ1-4; the match to TRBD1 covers 8 bases. V shed 5 bases and J 8 bases; nucleotides not matched to a gene: 7. CDR1 and CDR2 (germline): SGHVS, FQNEAQ. CDR3 size: 14 residues. CDR3 DNA sequence: TGTGCCAGCAGCCGGACAGGGACAGTAGAAAAACTGTTTTTT. It codes for CASSRTGTVEKLFF.

The chain carries TRBV13 and TRBJ1-2; TRBD1 agrees at 10 bases. This CDR3 spans 14 amino acids. From germline, CDR1 is PRHDT and CDR2 FYEKMQ (reference sequence). V shed 5 bases and J 4 bases; nucleotides not matched to a gene: 4. CDR3 bases: TGTGCCAGCAGCCACGGGACAGGGGCCTATGGCTACACCTTC. Amino acid sequence: CASSHGTGAYGYTF.

This clone was seen more than once but under ten times. The rearrangement joins TRBV5-6 to TRBJ2-2; 7 positions agree with TRBD1. The CDR3 covers 14 residues. Losses at the gene ends were 9 bases for V and 3 bases for J; bases not matched to a gene: 8. Germline V gene data show CDR1 as SGHDT and CDR2 as YYEEEE. This CDR3 is CATMTGSDTGELFF. The CDR3 coding sequence is TGTGCCACGATGACAGGGAGCGACACCGGGGAGCTGTTTTTT.

V and J are TRBV6-5 and TRBJ1-1; perhaps TRBD1 as D (5 bases). Per the germline V gene, CDR1 is MNHEY and CDR2 is SVGAGI. The CDR3 is 15 residues long. The V and J ends lost 6 bases and 5 bases respectively, with 19 bases between them. CDR3 in DNA: TGTGCCAGCAGCCTCAGTTACGGGGGGGGGACTGAAGCTTTCTTT. Translating gives CASSLSYGGGTEAFF.

V is TRBV27 and J is TRBJ2-1, with 7 bases identical to TRBD1. Unmatched junction bases numbered 8, after V lost 6 bases and J lost 6 bases. The CDR3 loop spans 14 amino acids. The germline V gene has CDR1 MNHEY and CDR2 SMNVEV (reference sequence). Written as DNA, the CDR3 is TGTGCCAGCAGCAATACAGGGGTGCTCAATGAGCAGTTCTTC. Translated, it gives CASSNTGVLNEQFF.

The chain carries TRBV10-3 and TRBJ1-4, with 7 bases identical to TRBD1. Germline CDR1 and CDR2: ENHRY and SYGVKD. The CDR3 runs to 17 residues. V dropped 2 bases and J dropped 7; count of bases not matched to a gene: 13. The CDR3 DNA follows: TGTGCCATCAGTGAGGCATTGACAGGGAGAGGGGGTGAAAAACTGTTTTTT. As protein: CAISEALTGRGGEKLFF.

The chain uses TRBV2 and TRBJ2-7, with D perhaps matching TRBD2 (6 bases). Trimming took 10 bases from V and 5 from J, leaving 15 bases between them. The CDR3 loop spans 12 amino acids. From germline, CDR1 is SNHLY and CDR2 FYNNEI. In DNA, the CDR3 is TGTGCCATCCGGACTAAGGACCACGAGCAGTACTTC. Encoded protein: CAIRTKDHEQYF. Looking up the rest from reference TRBV2 and TRBJ2-7 gives the full variable domain: EPEVTQTPSHQVTQMGQEVILRCVPISNHLYFYWYRQILGQKVEFLVSFYNNEISEKSEIFDDQFSVERPDGSNFTLKIRSTKLEDSAMYFCAIRTKDHEQYFGPGTRLTVT.

The rearrangement links TRBV9 to TRBJ2-3, with D tentatively TRBD2 (5 bases). Trimming took 6 bases from V and 1 from J, leaving 15 bases between them. Germline assignment: CDR1 SGDLS and CDR2 YYNGEE. CDR3 length: 15 residues. The CDR3: CASTLGGSGTDTQYF. CDR3 sequence (DNA): TGTGCCAGCACCCTAGGTGGTAGCGGCACAGATACGCAGTATTTT.

The rearrangement uses TRBV5-6 and TRBJ2-3; 11 positions agree with TRBD1. After removal of 2 bases from V and 4 bases from J, the junction contained 3 bases not matched to a gene. The CDR3 length is 15 residues. CDR1 is SGHDT, CDR2 YYEEEE, per germline. CDR3 DNA: TGTGCCAGCAGCTTCGGACAGGGGGCTTCAGATACGCAGTATTTT. Protein sequence: CASSFGQGASDTQYF.

V and J are TRBV19 and TRBJ2-3; D gene unclear. CDR1 LNHDA and CDR2 SQIVND come from the germline V gene (reference sequence). Trimming took 4 bases from V and 1 from J, leaving 9 bases between them. There are 14 residues in the CDR3. As DNA, the CDR3 is TGTGCCAGTAGTACCTTCCTAGGCACAGATACGCAGTATTTT. Its protein is CASSTFLGTDTQYF.

The chain employs TRBV6-4 and TRBJ2-3, with 7 bases that match TRBD1. V gave up 3 bases and J gave up 2 bases; unmatched junction bases: 8. The CDR3 extends over 16 amino acids. Germline CDR1 reads MRHNA; CDR2 reads SNTAGT. The CDR3: CASSEFGTENTDTQYF. The CDR3 nucleotides read TGTGCCAGCAGTGAGTTTGGGACAGAAAACACAGATACGCAGTATTTT.